The source of this TCR beta chain is a study of T cell responses to AZD1222 COVID-19 vaccine. Of note for this clone: No antigen is known for it.

Study observations and caveats: The span of vaccine-associated CD4 TCRs extended across spike, with dominance at 160-218 and 743-854.

Assay: immunoSEQ multiplex PCR; the TCRdb copy retains only in-frame clones and omits some. The data show about 100,000 clones, more than 85% seen once. V lost 3 bases to trimming and J lost 0 bases, with 12 bases between them. Germline CDR1 and CDR2: DFQATT and SNEGSKA (reference sequence). The CDR3 sequence is 15 residues long. Sequenced material: peripheral blood, taken on day 0 of AZD1222 vaccination. This TCR was recovered from an adult in good health. The rearrangement uses TRBV20-1 and TRBJ1-5; tentative D call: TRBD1 (6 bases). The CDR3 spells CSASTGSYSNQPQHF. The CDR3 DNA follows: TGCAGTGCTAGTACAGGGAGTTATAGCAATCAGCCCCAGCATTTT.